The clone carrying this T cell receptor (beta chain) appeared a few times. Its antigen is not identified. V lost 3 bases to trimming and J lost 0 bases, with 15 bases between them. From germline, CDR1 is GTSNPN and CDR2 SVGIG (reference sequence). The CDR3 has 16 residues. TCRdb ran MiXCR on the RT-PCR reads and lists one entry per CDR3 protein. The table has approximately 290,000 distinct CDR3 sequences, about 20% seen once. This record comes from a study of response to subunit inactivated influenza vaccine. Overall study findings and caveats: A suggestion made by the authors is that each seasonal influenza vaccination recruits few new T cells.

The sample was PBMCs from blood, taken 21 months after vaccination. This receptor was obtained from a man aged 45-69 years who received an inactivated influenza vaccine. The chain employs TRBV30 and TRBJ1-3; tentatively, D is TRBD1 (5 bases). The CDR3 bases are TGTGCCTGGAGGCCGGGGACCGTCTCCTCTGGAAACACCATATATTTT. Translated: CAWRPGTVSSGNTIYF.